This T cell receptor beta chain appears in the sequencing data of a study of blood T cells in healthy people across ages. Study-level findings and limits: PBMC samples, being unsorted, prevented any conclusive comparison of naive and antigen-experienced cells.

There are many counts of this clonotype. No antigen is known for it. J gave up 3 bases and V 6 bases, and 6 bases lay outside the gene matches. The CDR3 is made up of 15 amino acids. Germline V gene lookup returns CDR1 SGHVS and CDR2 FQNEAQ. Each of the donors had 8 to 10 milliliters of peripheral blood drawn into EDTA-treated Vacutainer tubes. Isolation yielded PBMCs, at least 6 million per sample, in every case. With a J-beta primer mix and a sample-barcoded 5' primer, a second PCR ran roughly 6 to 12 cycles. TCRdb re-analysed the 5' RACE reads in MiXCR, keeping a single row per CDR3 protein. This sample has about 1.6 million distinct CDR3 sequences, with almost 35% found just once.

The receptor was derived from a woman aged 30 to 39 in good health. The sequenced sample was blood. The V and J genes are TRBV7-8 and TRBJ2-3; TRBD2 aligns across 10 bases. CDR3 sequence: CASRRTSGRTDTQYF. Written as DNA, the CDR3 is TGTGCCAGCAGACGGACTAGCGGTAGGACAGATACGCAGTATTTT.